Listed below are T cell receptor beta chains from one sample, sequenced in a study of blood T cell repertoires in COVID-19. Only in-frame clones appear in the TCRdb table, and some are missing; sequencing was by immunoSEQ multiplex PCR. The sample has over 120,000 clones, around 79% seen once. Sequenced: peripheral blood. These receptors all stem from a woman in her seventies with COVID-19, enrolled during active disease. The CDR3 runs from the conserved cysteine through the conserved F or W.

V,CDR3
TRBV18,CASSPGLTDTQYF
TRBV14,CASSHVGQTNYGYTF
TRBV5-4,CASSSLAGGTDTQYF
TRBV5-6,CASSHDRGTPLEQYF
TRBV5-1,CASSLGQGNIQNAGGLFF
TRBV7-9,CASSLPGGETQYF
TRBV4-2,CASSQTGFGGYTF
TRBV11-2,CASSGLTSGGHNEQFF
TRBV6-2/TRBV6-3,CASSYGGSLSGNTIYF
TRBV19,CASTPTGPGELFF
TRBV29-1,CSGIQGRNTEAFF
TRBV19,CASKAGSDIQYF
TRBV6-5,CASRIDRDLGPQHF
TRBV10-3,CAISVADMNTEAFF
TRBV9,CASSVGGRGMNTEAFF
TRBV6-5,CASSYSTGYGYTF
TRBV2,CASRQQGVYGYTF
TRBV13,CASSFRQGRGYTF
TRBV9,CASSGPGGGETQYF
TRBV6-5,CASTSGGDTQYF
TRBV7-8,CASSFRGAQGARQPQHF
TRBV7-2,CASSQNWGTNYGYTF
TRBV6-2/TRBV6-3,CASSSVNTEAFF
TRBV5-1,CASTPATGRNQPQHF
TRBV6-4,CASSPGVLPSTDTQYF
TRBV18,CASSPPKRPGFGGNEQFF
TRBV7-9,CASSSQENQPQHF
TRBV5-1,CASSLGQTGNIQYF
TRBV5-1,CASSRSTGGDSPLHF
TRBV9,CASSVGLIETQYF
TRBV9,CASSPTLENYGYTF
TRBV9,CASSLSGTSVNNEQFF
TRBV30,CAWSPYPTGGAEKLFF
TRBV7-2,CASSLNRDQPQHF
TRBV10-3,CAISDGSGGSYNEQFF
TRBV6-2/TRBV6-3,CASSYFGRGGDEQYF
TRBV28,CASSSPGSSGNTIYF
TRBV29-1,CSVEAGGGGELFF
TRBV6-2/TRBV6-3,CASSPGGKSTDTQYF
TRBV2,CASSAQDFVSGNTIYF
TRBV7-9,CASSSRLTITDTQYF